The 18 T cell receptor beta chains below were found in one sample sequenced in a study of response to subunit inactivated influenza vaccine. TCRdb processed the RT-PCR reads anew with MiXCR; each CDR3 protein has one entry. Of approximately 170,000 distinct CDR3 sequences in the sample, 12% were seen once. These data were also reused for a study on T cells expressing NK-cell markers. As that report states: A 5'RACE template switching approach incorporating UMIs was used to make TCR beta cDNA.

Specimen: CD8+ T cells sorted from PBMCs, collected 11 to 12 days after vaccination. These receptors originate from a man aged 50-60 years who received an inactivated influenza vaccine.

This clonotype has more than one count but fewer than ten. This chain connects TRBV10-3 to TRBJ1-1, with a weak D call TRBD1 (6 bases). From germline, CDR1 is ENHRY and CDR2 SYGVKD. The CDR3 extends over 15 amino acids. V lost 4 bases and J 0 bases, leaving 12 bases between the germline ends. CDR3 nucleotide sequence: TGTGCCATCAGTGGAGACAGGAACATGAACACTGAAGCTTTCTTT. This sequence encodes CAISGDRNMNTEAFF.

The J gene is TRBJ1-3, the V gene TRBV20-1, with 9 bases matching TRBD1. Germline V gene sequence: CDR1 DFQATT, CDR2 SNEGSKA (reference sequence). The trim removed 0 bases at V and 0 bases at J, leaving 6 bases unmatched. The CDR3 has 17 amino acids. CDR3 amino acids: CSARDQGTGYSGNTIYF. Written as DNA, the CDR3 is TGCAGTGCTAGAGATCAGGGGACAGGGTACTCTGGAAACACCATATATTTT.

This clonotype was seen only a few times. The chain couples TRBV19 to TRBJ2-5, with TRBD2 identical over 8 bases. This CDR3 region has 16 residues. V dropped 2 bases and J dropped 1; count of bases not matched to a gene: 6. Germline CDR1 is LNHDA and CDR2 is SQIVND (reference sequence). For the CDR3, the DNA is TGTGCCAGTAGTATAATTGCGGGGGGTCCCCAAGAGACCCAGTACTTC. Protein sequence: CASSIIAGGPQETQYF.

This clonotype has a handful of counts. The chain joins TRBV13 to TRBJ2-1, with 8 bases matching TRBD2. Trimming removed 6 bases from V and 2 bases from J; junction bases left unmatched: 6. This CDR3 region has 15 residues. The germline V gene has CDR1 PRHDT and CDR2 FYEKMQ (reference sequence). In DNA, the CDR3 is TGTGCCAGCAGAATAGCGGGATCCCCCTACAATGAGCAGTTCTTC. This gives the protein CASRIAGSPYNEQFF.

This clonotype was recorded many times. The genes are TRBV6-5 and TRBJ1-2, with D possibly matching TRBD1 (5 bases). Between the trimmed V and J ends, which lost 2 bases and 8 bases, there was a span of 12 bases. The CDR3 consists of 13 residues. Germline lookup yields CDR1 MNHEY and CDR2 SVGAGI. DNA of the CDR3: TGTGCCAGCAGTTACGGGACCAACGAGGGCTACACCTTC. Its protein is CASSYGTNEGYTF.

Ten or more counts support this clonotype. V gene TRBV7-8 combines with J gene TRBJ1-2; D perhaps matches TRBD1 (6 bases). V dropped 4 bases and J dropped 4 bases, with 16 bases sitting between them. This CDR3 spans 15 amino acids. In germline, CDR1 is SGHVS, CDR2 FQNEAQ. CDR3 amino acids: CASSSSRDTVYGYTF. The CDR3 DNA is TGTGCCAGCAGCTCGAGCCGGGACACCGTCTATGGCTACACCTTC.

Here the CDR3 reads CASKGSGSGYEQYF. CDR3 nucleotides: TGTGCCAGCAAGGGAAGCGGGAGTGGATACGAGCAGTACTTC. This rearrangement joins TRBV2 to TRBJ2-7; 8 bases align to TRBD2. This CDR3 has 14 residues. Germline V gene lookup returns CDR1 SNHLY and CDR2 FYNNEI. Trimming cost V 7 bases and J 4 bases; bases outside gene matches: 9. The variable domain in full, completed from reference TRBV2 and TRBJ2-7, reads EPEVTQTPSHQVTQMGQEVILRCVPISNHLYFYWYRQILGQKVEFLVSFYNNEISEKSEIFDDQFSVERPDGSNFTLKIRSTKLEDSAMYFCASKGSGSGYEQYFGPGTRLTVT.

The CDR3 coding sequence is TGTGCCAGCAGGGAAATAACAGGCTATAGCAATCAGCCCCAGCATTTT. This sequence encodes CASREITGYSNQPQHF. This chain joins TRBV28 and TRBJ1-5; D possibly corresponds to TRBD1 (5 bases). V lost 6 bases and J 0 bases, leaving 15 bases between the germline ends. Germline assignment: CDR1 MDHEN and CDR2 SYDVKM. CDR3 size: 16 residues.

The J gene is TRBJ1-5, the V gene TRBV12-3 or TRBV12-4, with TRBD1 as a possible D gene (5 bases). Trimming took 6 bases from V and 0 from J, leaving 15 bases between them. The CDR3 consists of 16 residues. CDR3 sequence reads: CASSPGSPYSNQPQHF. CDR3 DNA: TGTGCCAGCAGCCCAGGGTCGCCGTATAGCAATCAGCCCCAGCATTTT.

The chain is built from TRBV5-5 and TRBJ1-4; D is unclear. Deletions cut 6 bases from V and 8 bases from J, with 17 bases between. In germline, CDR1 is SGHKS, CDR2 YYEKEE (reference sequence). CDR3 length: 14 amino acids. CDR3 loop: CASNSYGSGEKLFF. DNA of the CDR3: TGTGCCAGCAACTCCTATGGCTCTGGCGAAAAACTGTTTTTT.

Ten or more counts support this clonotype. CDR3 protein: CASSFGDRGTYEQYF. The DNA for the CDR3 is TGTGCCAGCAGTTTTGGGGACAGGGGCACCTACGAGCAGTACTTC. The chain carries TRBV28 and TRBJ2-7, with TRBD1 matching over 10 bases. Unmatched junction bases numbered 4, after V lost 3 bases and J lost 2 bases. Germline-derived CDR1 and CDR2 are MDHEN and SYDVKM. The CDR3 has 15 residues.

This clonotype appeared a few times. The chain is built from TRBV4-1 and TRBJ2-7; D is unresolved. Germline V CDR1 and CDR2: MGHRA, YSYEKL. The V end lost 4 bases, the J end lost 0 bases, and 10 bases lay between the germline ends. The length of the CDR3 is 14 residues. The CDR3 DNA reads TGCGCCAGCAGCCCAGTGGCCAGCTCCTACGAGCAGTACTTC. It translates to CASSPVASSYEQYF.

There are many counts of this clonotype. The chain employs TRBV12-3 or TRBV12-4 and TRBJ2-3; TRBD2 might be the D (5 bases). CDR3 size: 15 residues. V lost 3 bases to trimming and J lost 2 bases, with 12 bases between them. This CDR3 reads CASSFGGSNTDTQYF. CDR3 DNA sequence: TGTGCCAGCAGTTTTGGTGGGAGCAACACAGATACGCAGTATTTT.

This sequence joins TRBV13 and TRBJ2-7; TRBD1 aligns across 7 bases. Trimming at V came to 5 bases and at J to 2 bases, leaving 6 bases not matched to a gene. The CDR3 spans 14 residues. CDR1 and CDR2 (germline): PRHDT, FYEKMQ (reference sequence). For the CDR3, the DNA is TGTGCCAGCAGCCCTGACAGGGTGCCCTACGAGCAGTACTTC. This gives the protein CASSPDRVPYEQYF.

The chain is built from TRBV7-9 and TRBJ2-7; TRBD2 aligns across 8 bases. The CDR3 runs to 15 residues. The V gene's germline CDR1 is SEHNR and CDR2 FQNEAQ (reference sequence). After removal of 6 bases from V and 5 bases from J, the junction contained 12 bases not matched to a gene. In DNA form, the CDR3 reads TGTGCCAGCAGTTTCAGCGGGGGCCTCTCTGACGAGCAGTACTTC. As protein: CASSFSGGLSDEQYF.

This clonotype was picked up a small number of times. The CDR3 sequence is CASSLYRAGGLFGELFF. CDR3 bases: TGTGCCAGCAGCTTGTATCGAGCGGGAGGGCTATTCGGGGAGCTGTTTTTT. The chain couples TRBV5-5 to TRBJ2-2, with 10 bases matching TRBD2. Unmatched junction bases numbered 10, after V lost 1 base and J lost 7 bases. In germline, CDR1 is SGHKS, CDR2 YYEKEE (reference sequence). There are 17 residues in the CDR3.

This clonotype has only a few counts. The chain couples TRBV30 to TRBJ1-5, with D perhaps TRBD1 (5 bases). In germline, CDR1 is GTSNPN, CDR2 SVGIG (reference sequence). The CDR3 runs 13 residues. Trimming pared 8 bases from V and 4 bases from J, leaving 15 bases between. CDR3 sequence reads: CAGRGGANQPQHF. In nucleotides, the CDR3 is TGTGCCGGTCGAGGAGGGGCGAATCAGCCCCAGCATTTT.

This clonotype was seen at least ten times. This rearrangement joins TRBV12-3 or TRBV12-4 to TRBJ1-2; D is possibly TRBD1 (6 bases). The CDR3 is made up of 13 amino acids. V was pared by 5 bases and J by 5 bases, with 12 bases between. CDR3 region: CASSQGLGYGYTF. The CDR3 DNA sequence: TGTGCCAGCAGTCAGGGGTTAGGGTATGGCTACACCTTC.